This T cell receptor beta chain emerged from a study of T cell responses to AZD1222 COVID-19 vaccine. Method: immunoSEQ multiplex PCR; TCRdb's copy keeps in-frame clones and lacks some. The repertoire consists of approximately 99,000 clones, with roughly nine tenths occurring once and the leading ten covering about 3%. V was trimmed by 2 bases and J by 2 bases, leaving 10 bases between them. Per the germline V gene, CDR1 is KGHSH and CDR2 is LQKENI. This CDR3 contains 14 residues. The chain recombines TRBV18 with TRBJ2-7; D remains ambiguous. The TCR originated in an adult in good health. This material consisted of peripheral blood, taken on day 0 of MenACWY control vaccination. The CDR3 nucleotides are TGTGCCAGCTCACCAGGGGAACAGCCCTACGAGCAGTACTTC. Translated, it gives CASSPGEQPYEQYF.